The 23 T cell receptor beta chains reported below all come from one sample, sequenced in a study of OX40 agonist ivuxolimab in advanced cancers. Libraries were prepared by immunoSEQ multiplex PCR; TCRdb keeps only in-frame clonotypes and omits some of them. This sample has about 30,000 clones; roughly four fifths occur once, and the top ten carry about 20%. Material: CD4+ or CD8+ T cells sorted from blood, obtained in a trial of the OX40 agonist ivuxolimab. The receptors were gathered from an adult with an advanced solid tumor such as melanoma, head and neck, liver or kidney cancer.

Of note for this clone: At one boundary the junction diverges from the germline segment, which might be a read error. This chain joins TRBV19 and TRBJ2-5; 8 bases line up with TRBD1. Germline V lookup: CDR1 LNHDA, CDR2 SQIVND (reference sequence). This CDR3 has 13 residues. The chain's CDR3 is CASRSGGKETQYF. The CDR3 DNA follows: TGTGCGAGTAGGTCAGGGGGCAAGGAGACCCAGTACTTC.

The gene calls are TRBV10-3 and TRBJ2-3; 15 bases fit TRBD2. The trim removed 6 bases at V and 2 bases at J, leaving 6 bases unmatched. Germline V CDR1 and CDR2: ENHRY, SYGVKD. The length of the CDR3 is 17 residues. The CDR3 DNA is TGTGCCATCAGGGGGACTAGCGGGGGGTTACCCACAGATACGCAGTATTTT. It specifies CAIRGTSGGLPTDTQYF.

The rearrangement joins TRBV6-4 to TRBJ1-2; D is ambiguous. This CDR3 region has 11 residues. Per the germline V gene, CDR1 is MRHNA and CDR2 is SNTAGT. V was pared by 7 bases and J by 3 bases, with 6 bases between. The CDR3 sequence is CASTGDYGYTF. In nucleotides, the CDR3 is TGTGCCAGCACCGGAGACTATGGCTACACCTTC.

The CDR3: CASSPSPTRAGTEAFF. CDR3 DNA: TGTGCCAGCAGCCCATCTCCGACTAGGGCGGGGACTGAAGCTTTCTTT. This chain connects TRBV7-9 to TRBJ1-1, with D uncertain. From germline, CDR1 is SEHNR and CDR2 FQNEAQ (reference sequence). The V end was cut by 5 bases, the J end by 5 bases, with 21 bases between. This CDR3 is built from 16 residues.

The chain carries TRBV28 and TRBJ2-1, with TRBD1 matching over 11 bases. This CDR3 is built from 18 residues. Germline V CDR1 and CDR2: MDHEN, SYDVKM. The ends lost 1 base at V and 9 bases at J; junction bases unmatched: 14. The CDR3 region is CASSLLMGQGEGNGEQFF. CDR3 sequence (DNA): TGTGCCAGCAGTTTATTAATGGGACAGGGGGAAGGTAATGGTGAGCAGTTCTTC.

By frequency in the sample, this clone is large. This rearrangement joins TRBV19 to TRBJ1-5; no firm D call. This CDR3 is built from 13 residues. Germline V gene lookup returns CDR1 LNHDA and CDR2 SQIVND (reference sequence). Deletions cut 9 bases from V and 0 bases from J, with 9 bases between. CDR3 DNA: TGTGCCAGCACGGAAGTTAGCAATCAGCCCCAGCATTTT. Residues: CASTEVSNQPQHF.

As to this clone: This CDR3 is also generated by other DNA sequences in the sample. The chain is built from TRBV28 and TRBJ1-6; D may be TRBD1 (5 bases). Per the germline V gene, CDR1 is MDHEN and CDR2 is SYDVKM. The V end lost 3 bases, the J end lost 10 bases, and 13 bases lay between the germline ends. CDR3 length: 14 amino acids. CDR3 loop: CASSFGRVGSPLHF. CDR3 coding DNA: TGTGCCAGCAGTTTCGGCAGGGTGGGCTCACCCCTCCACTTT.

The J gene is TRBJ2-5, the V gene TRBV30, with D uncertain. V lost 4 bases, J lost 5 bases, and 11 bases lay in between. Germline V gene sequence: CDR1 GTSNPN, CDR2 SVGIG (reference sequence). The CDR3 totals 12 residues. CDR3 in amino acids: CAWTRDTETQYF. The CDR3, as DNA: TGTGCCTGGACTAGGGATACGGAGACCCAGTACTTC.

The V call is TRBV4-1, the J call TRBJ1-4, with a tentative D call TRBD1 (6 bases). Trimming took 0 bases from V and 5 from J, leaving 7 bases between them. The germline CDR1 and CDR2 sequences are MGHRA and YSYEKL. The length of the CDR3 is 14 residues. The CDR3 region is CASSQDRGNEKLFF. DNA for the CDR3: TGCGCCAGCAGCCAAGATAGGGGGAATGAAAAACTGTTTTTT.

Only a few counts were recorded for this clone. For the CDR3, the DNA is TGTGCCTGGAGTGTCCCTCTGTGGACAGCCGAGCAGTACTTC. It translates to CAWSVPLWTAEQYF. V and J are TRBV30 and TRBJ2-7; perhaps TRBD1 as D (6 bases). From germline, CDR1 is GTSNPN and CDR2 SVGIG (reference sequence). The length of the CDR3 is 14 residues. V lost 0 bases and J lost 6, with 15 bases in between.

By share of the sample, this clone is medium-sized (0.01 to 0.1%). Within the sample, other DNA sequences also encode this same CDR3. CDR3 sequence (DNA): TGTGCCAGCAGCTCTACAGAGGGGAGGGAAAAACTGTTTTTT. As protein: CASSSTEGREKLFF. V and J are TRBV7-8 and TRBJ1-4; possible D gene TRBD1, 5 bases. V was cut by 4 bases and J by 8 bases, with 14 bases left in between. This CDR3 region has 14 residues. CDR1 is SGHVS and CDR2 is FQNEAQ in the germline V gene.

This clone appeared once. The chain combines TRBV4-3 with TRBJ1-2, with 7 bases lining up with TRBD1. V lost 2 bases and J lost 6; bases outside the gene matches: 12. The CDR3 contains 16 residues. Germline V gene data show CDR1 as LGHNA and CDR2 as YSLEER. CDR3 sequence (DNA): TGCGCCAGCAGCCAATTTTCGGGACAGCGAGTCCATGGCTACACCTTC. Encoded protein: CASSQFSGQRVHGYTF.

This chain joins TRBV30 and TRBJ1-3; TRBD1 matches at 7 bases. Germline V CDR1 and CDR2: GTSNPN, SVGIG (reference sequence). The CDR3 runs to 14 residues. V was pared by 4 bases and J by 2 bases, with 5 bases of the junction left unmatched. As DNA, the CDR3 is TGTGCCTGGAAGGACAGGATAACTGGAAACACCATATATTTT. This encodes CAWKDRITGNTIYF.

The chain joins TRBV19 to TRBJ1-5; D unresolved. Germline V gene lookup returns CDR1 LNHDA and CDR2 SQIVND (reference sequence). This CDR3 has 17 residues. Deletions cut 8 bases from V and 0 bases from J, with 20 bases between. Written as DNA, the CDR3 is TGTGCCAGTTCCTCCCGTGGGGTAGTCTATAGCAATCAGCCCCAGCATTTT. It translates to CASSSRGVVYSNQPQHF.

The chain carries TRBV11-2 and TRBJ1-4; the D is unclear. The germline V gene encodes CDR1 SGHAT and CDR2 FQNNGV. The length of the CDR3 is 14 residues. Trimming took off 6 bases at V and 5 bases at J, with 13 bases between the two ends. The CDR3 bases are TGTGCCAGCAGTCGCCGGGCCCAGAATGAAAAACTGTTTTTT. Amino acids: CASSRRAQNEKLFF.

The genes are TRBV19 and TRBJ1-1; D gene unclear. The length of the CDR3 is 13 residues. Between the trimmed V and J ends, which lost 5 bases and 2 bases, there was a span of 9 bases. Germline assignment: CDR1 LNHDA and CDR2 SQIVND (reference sequence). The chain's CDR3 is CASSLTDNTEAFF. The CDR3 DNA sequence: TGTGCCAGTAGTCTTACAGATAACACTGAAGCTTTCTTT.

This chain joins TRBV7-3 and TRBJ1-4; D uncertain. This CDR3 is 15 amino acids long. V gave up 1 base and J gave up 4 bases, with 10 bases separating them. Germline V lookup: CDR1 SGHTA, CDR2 FQGTGA. In DNA, the CDR3 is TGTGCCAGCAGCTTAAGGGCCGGATTTAATGAAAAACTGTTTTTT. Translating it yields CASSLRAGFNEKLFF.

V gene TRBV7-9 combines with J gene TRBJ1-2; possibly TRBD1 for D (6 bases). This CDR3 has 13 amino acids. CDR1 SEHNR and CDR2 FQNEAQ come from the germline V gene (reference sequence). The V gene lost 2 bases and the J gene lost 4 bases, with 8 bases spanning the gap. The CDR3 loop is CASSLQGGYGYTF. The CDR3 nucleotides are TGTGCCAGCAGCTTACAAGGGGGCTATGGCTACACCTTC.

This chain connects TRBV7-2 to TRBJ2-1; 8 bases line up with TRBD2. The V gene's germline CDR1 is SGHTA and CDR2 FQGNSA. The CDR3 loop spans 17 amino acids. With 1 base clipped from V and 13 bases from J, the junction kept 18 bases outside the gene matches. The CDR3 DNA sequence: TGTGCCAGCAGCTTAGGTGGCGGGGGGTCTCCGGGAGGGTCTCAGTTCTTC. As protein: CASSLGGGGSPGGSQFF.

This clone appeared a single time. The V and J genes are TRBV5-1 and TRBJ2-2, with 8 bases that match TRBD1. J lost 7 bases, V lost 5 bases, and 7 bases had no gene match. CDR3 size: 14 residues. CDR1 SGHRS and CDR2 YFSETQ come from the germline V gene. CDR3 amino acids: CASRPGQGNGELFF. Written as DNA, the CDR3 is TGCGCCAGCAGACCCGGACAGGGAAACGGGGAGCTGTTTTTT.

The J gene is TRBJ1-1, the V gene TRBV7-2, with D hard to call. In germline, CDR1 is SGHTA, CDR2 FQGNSA. This CDR3 is 13 amino acids long. Trimming stripped 2 bases from V and 1 base from J, with 5 bases between. The CDR3 loop reads CASSLSGNTEAFF. The CDR3 DNA reads as TGTGCCAGCAGCTTATCCGGGAACACTGAAGCTTTCTTT.

This clone showed up just a few times. The rearrangement joins TRBV4-2 to TRBJ2-7; D might be TRBD2 (7 bases). The CDR3 has 15 residues. The V end lost 0 bases, the J end lost 6 bases, and 15 bases lay between the germline ends. CDR1 and CDR2 (germline): LGHNA, YNFKEQ. CDR3 sequence (DNA): TGTGCCAGCAGCCAAGATCCCCGGGGAGGGGGCGAGCAGTACTTC. This translates into CASSQDPRGGGEQYF.

In this sample, this clone turned up once. The chain carries TRBV6-5 and TRBJ2-3, with D uncertain. Germline V CDR1 and CDR2: MNHEY, SVGAGI. This CDR3 is built from 14 residues. V gave up 2 bases and J gave up 0 bases, with 6 bases separating them. In DNA, the CDR3 is TGTGCCAGCAGTTACGGGAAAAGCACAGATACGCAGTATTTT. This codes for CASSYGKSTDTQYF.